These 7 T cell receptor beta chains were sequenced from one sample in a study of cytomegalovirus exposure and HLA in healthy donors. With 60 Vbeta and 13 Jbeta primers, the PCR was carried out. Profiled with immunoSEQ multiplex PCR; TCRdb holds only in-frame clones, not every one. The data hold roughly 100,000 clones, with 70% to 80% observed a single time. Sequences were obtained from PBMCs. The receptors were sampled from a man in his forties in good health and CMV-seronegative.

This clone occurred a few times. This chain connects TRBV7-2 to TRBJ2-4; D possibly corresponds to TRBD2 (7 bases). This CDR3 is 14 amino acids long. V was trimmed by 1 base and J by 5 bases, leaving 9 bases between them. Germline lookup yields CDR1 SGHTA and CDR2 FQGNSA. The CDR3 DNA reads as TGTGCCAGCAGCTTAGGGGGGGGGCAAAACATTCAGTACTTC. Translation: CASSLGGGQNIQYF.

Details on this clone: Other DNA sequences in the sample encode the same CDR3. The CDR3: CASSRGQGSYGYTF. The CDR3 nucleotides are TGTGCCAGCAGCAGGGGACAGGGTTCCTATGGCTACACCTTC. This chain links TRBV5-6 with TRBJ1-2; 9 bases agree with TRBD1. Per the germline V gene, CDR1 is SGHDT and CDR2 is YYEEEE. The CDR3 is made up of 14 amino acids. Losses at the gene ends were 4 bases for V and 4 bases for J; bases not matched to a gene: 5.

The gene calls are TRBV19 and TRBJ1-5; 11 bases fit TRBD1. V trimming: 9 bases; J trimming: 2 bases; junction bases outside the gene matches: 9. This CDR3 has 16 residues. Germline lookup yields CDR1 LNHDA and CDR2 SQIVND (reference sequence). The CDR3 DNA follows: TGTGCCAGCTCCGGGACAGGGGGTCACGGCAATCAGCCCCAGCATTTT. This sequence encodes CASSGTGGHGNQPQHF.

The gene calls are TRBV27 and TRBJ2-7, with 7 bases matching TRBD1. With V trimmed by 0 bases and J by 1 base, 3 bases remained unmatched. Per germline, CDR1 MNHEY and CDR2 SMNVEV (reference sequence). This CDR3 is built from 15 residues. CDR3 coding DNA: TGTGCCAGCAGTTTATCCCGGGACAGATCCTACGAGCAGTACTTC. Translation gives CASSLSRDRSYEQYF.

The chain links TRBV25-1 to TRBJ1-6; 9 bases are a match to TRBD1. This CDR3 has 15 residues. CDR1 is MGHDK, CDR2 SYGVNS, per germline. With 6 bases clipped from V and 1 base from J, the junction kept 1 base outside the gene matches. The CDR3 is CASRTGGSYNSPLHF. The CDR3 coding sequence is TGTGCCAGCAGGACAGGGGGTTCCTATAATTCACCCCTCCACTTT.

The sample holds one count of this clone. The chain couples TRBV16 to TRBJ1-1, with D possibly being TRBD1 (5 bases). Trimming took off 2 bases at V and 5 bases at J, with 15 bases between the two ends. Germline V gene data show CDR1 as KGHSY and CDR2 as FQNENV. The CDR3 has 15 residues. In nucleotides, the CDR3 is TGTGCCAGCAGCCAACCCTCGGCAGGGTTGACTGAAGCTTTCTTT. It specifies CASSQPSAGLTEAFF.

Concerning this clone: The same CDR3 arises from other DNA sequences in this sample as well. The chain links TRBV4-1 to TRBJ2-7; 9 nucleotides agree with TRBD1. CDR1 is MGHRA and CDR2 is YSYEKL in the germline V gene. Trimming cost V 3 bases and J 3 bases; bases outside gene matches: 3. This CDR3 region has 14 residues. The CDR3 sequence: CASSQPGQGYEQYF. CDR3 coding DNA: TGCGCCAGCAGCCAGCCGGGACAGGGCTACGAGCAGTACTTC.